This TCR beta chain came from a study of spatial heterogeneity in lung cancer. Overall study: When available, follow-up PBMC samples taken a median of roughly two years after resection were sequenced.

Each molecule of TCR cDNA was tagged with one unique molecular identifier. A single record per CDR3 protein comes from TCRdb applying MiXCR to the 5' RACE reads. The table records some 30,000 distinct CDR3 sequences, under 11% of them present only once. This sample's time point: blood at routine non-recurrence follow-up after resection. No cells were sorted before sequencing. The whole RNA sequenced was extracted from tumor, nontumor lung or frozen PBMC. The sequence came from a female donor with early-stage non-small cell lung cancer. The input for sequencing was PBMCs, taken at follow-up.

The CDR3, as DNA: TGTGCCAGCAGCTTCGAGCCTGGAAACACCATATATTTT. Its protein is CASSFEPGNTIYF. J is TRBJ1-3 and V is TRBV7-9; D remains ambiguous. CDR3 length: 13 amino acids. CDR1 and CDR2 (germline): SEHNR, FQNEAQ (reference sequence). V lost 3 bases to trimming and J lost 2 bases, with 5 bases between them.